This T cell receptor (beta chain) was retrieved from a study of T cells in Graves' hyperthyroidism and ophthalmopathy. TCR beta CDR3 regions were amplified from RNA. First-round RT-PCR with HTBI primers amplified the TCR CDR3 region. TCRdb reprocessed the multiplex PCR reads via MiXCR and lists one record per CDR3 protein. Among about 410,000 distinct CDR3 sequences, roughly 15% were seen once, and the ten largest hold under 15%. Germline assignment: CDR1 SQVTM and CDR2 ANQGSEA. V gave up 6 bases and J gave up 4 bases; unmatched junction bases: 7. The CDR3 covers 15 residues. The V and J genes are TRBV29-1 and TRBJ2-2; 11 bases are shared with TRBD1. Sample: blood. The receptor was isolated from a man aged 18 to 30 with Graves' ophthalmopathy. The CDR3 loop is CSVLGQGAITGELFF. The CDR3, as DNA: TGCAGCGTCCTTGGACAGGGGGCGATCACCGGGGAGCTGTTTTTT.